This T cell receptor beta chain was found in a study of blood T cell repertoires in COVID-19 (TCRdb year 2020). General notes on the study: Samples covering the acute and convalescent phases of COVID-19 were provided by collaborators in the United States, Italy and Spain. The material from the prospective study consisted of cDNA or gDNA derived from T cells, B-cell-depleted T cells, or PBMCs. The samples were drawn from two sources: the first 160 participants of the ongoing ImmuneRACE study, and 950 to 1,500 subjects contributed by 6 global collaborators. The repertoires were made available in a free public database intended to serve as a resource for research on the immune response to SARS-CoV-2. Where HLA class I and class II types were available, the types were taken from metadata supplied by the sample provider, not from assay-based typing. Deeply sampled blood TCRbeta repertoires from subjects exposed to, actively infected with, or recovered from COVID-19 were included in the dataset. Sample metadata almost always included a de-identified subject ID, COVID-19 status, age in years and sex.

TCRbeta CDR3 regions were amplified from genomic DNA by means of the immunoSEQ Assay, a bias-controlled multiplex PCR. In the source study's methods: Within the assay, amplification of reference gene primers was used to estimate how many nucleated cells each sample contained. To quantify the absolute abundance of each unique TCRbeta CDR3 rearrangement, sequence reads were collapsed and filtered. For each sample, productive Simpson clonality was calculated by taking the square root of Simpson's diversity index across productive rearrangements. Entries here come from immuneACCESS through TCRdb and include only in-frame sequences with V and J called. Some clones fail to appear in such tables; in the studies checked, an unresolved V gene covers under half of the shortfall, and the cause of the remainder is unknown. Clone size and V and J calls were adopted from that table, with D and trimming inferred from the DNA. This sample comprises over 250,000 clones, 88% of them detected only once. The ten largest account for 0.99% of the sample.

In regard to this clone: Its cognate antigen has yet to be identified. The input lacks base qualities; no much larger clone sits a single base away.

A second Seattle source provided samples from volunteer blood donors who had recovered from COVID-19. Collaborating institutions collected whole blood in K2EDTA tubes following their own protocols. For TCRbeta analysis, collaborators shipped samples as frozen whole blood, isolated PBMCs, or DNA extracted from either of those sample types. CDR3 length: 15 amino acids, cysteine to phenylalanine. Only CDR3 DNA remains: 45 bases, in frame from the first base. Per the germline V gene, SGDLS is the CDR1 and YYNGEE is the CDR2. V and J lose 2 bases and 1 base, and a span of 9 bases separates them. Points the paper makes about the study in general: Clinical and demographic metadata were provided uncurated, with the amount varying by source and participant.

Sequenced input: peripheral blood. The sequence is built from TRBV9 and TRBJ2-2; a tentative D match to TRBD2 spans 7 bases. This TCR was sampled from a woman in her thirties or forties who had recovered from COVID-19. CDR3 reads: CASSVGGQNTGELFF. The bases are TGTGCCAGCAGCGTCGGGGGGCAGAACACCGGGGAGCTGTTTTTT.